Listed below are T cell receptor beta chains from one sample, sequenced in a study of technical replicates of blood from a few donors. Method: immunoSEQ multiplex PCR; TCRdb's copy keeps in-frame clones and lacks some. The table records some 91,000 clones, around 95% of them present only once. The source material was T cells isolated from PBMCs. The receptors come from a human donor in good health. The CDR3 runs from the conserved cysteine through the conserved F or W. The D gene is left open where the match is weak.

TRBJ2-5 | TRBV2 | . | TGTGCCAGCAGTGAAGTGGGAGGTGGGCAAGAGACCCAGTACTTC | CASSEVGGGQETQYF
TRBJ1-5 | TRBV4-1 | . | TGCGCCAGCAGCCCAACAGGGTCGGGTCAGCCCCAGCATTTT | CASSPTGSGQPQHF
TRBJ1-2 | TRBV5-1 | . | TGCGCCAGCAGCTTGGATACGTATGACTTGCGGATTGGCTACACCTTC | CASSLDTYDLRIGYTF
TRBJ1-5 | TRBV4-1 | TRBD1 | TGCGCCAGCAGCCAAGGGACAGGGCAGAGCAATCAGCCCCAGCATTTT | CASSQGTGQSNQPQHF
TRBJ1-1 | TRBV7-2 | TRBD1 | TGTGCCAGCAGCCTCCAGGGGGCTTACAGTGAAGCTTTCTTT | CASSLQGAYSEAFF
TRBJ2-1 | TRBV19 | . | TGTGCCAGTAGTACGCCTTGGGGACTCGCCTACAATGAGCAGTTCTTC | CASSTPWGLAYNEQFF
TRBJ2-5 | TRBV7-9 | TRBD2 | TGTGCCAGCAGCCTGTTGGGCGCGGGAGTCCCAGAGACCCAGTACTTC | CASSLLGAGVPETQYF
TRBJ1-4 | TRBV18 | . | TGTGCCAGCTCACCATTCGCAACTAATGAAAAACTGTTTTTT | CASSPFATNEKLFF
TRBJ1-5 | TRBV7-9 | . | TGTGCCAGCAGCTTAGACAGTTATAGCAATCAGCCCCAGCATTTT | CASSLDSYSNQPQHF
TRBJ2-5 | TRBV5-4 | TRBD2 | TGTGCCAGCAGCTTAGAGCAATCTAGCGGGACAGAGACCCAGTACTTC | CASSLEQSSGTETQYF
TRBJ2-1 | TRBV6-5 | . | TGTGCCAGCAGCCACCGGGGGAATGAGCAGTTCTTC | CASSHRGNEQFF
TRBJ2-7 | TRBV7-9 | TRBD1 | TGTGCCAGCAGTCAGACAGGGGACGAGCAGTACTTC | CASSQTGDEQYF
TRBJ2-3 | TRBV29-1 | . | TGCAGCGTTCCTAGCACAGATACGCAGTATTTT | CSVPSTDTQYF
TRBJ2-5 | TRBV28 | . | TGTGCCAGCAGTTTGGGGGGATCGCTAGAGACCCAGTACTTC | CASSLGGSLETQYF
TRBJ2-1 | TRBV9 | TRBD2 | TGTGCCCCCCGGGGGGTGAATGAGCAGTTCTTC | CAPRGVNEQFF
TRBJ2-2 | TRBV5-1 | TRBD1 | TGCGCCAGCAGCCTTGCAGGGGGCTCGGACACCGGGGAGCTGTTTTTT | CASSLAGGSDTGELFF
TRBJ2-5 | TRBV30 | . | TGTGCCTGGAGCGGGGACGGGGGAGGAACCAAAGAGACCCAGTACTTC | CAWSGDGGGTKETQYF
TRBJ2-1 | TRBV5-1 | TRBD2 | TGCGCCAGCAGCGCTAGCGGGAGCTCCTACAATGAGCAGTTCTTC | CASSASGSSYNEQFF
TRBJ1-1 | TRBV5-1 | . | TGCGCCAGCAGCTTGGGTCTTAACACTGAAGCTTTCTTT | CASSLGLNTEAFF
TRBJ2-3 | TRBV11-3 | . | TGTGCCAGCAGCTTAGATAGGGGAGATACGCAGTATTTT | CASSLDRGDTQYF
TRBJ1-2 | TRBV4-1 | . | TGCGCCAGCAGCCAATCTACATGGACAGACGGCTACACCTTC | CASSQSTWTDGYTF
TRBJ2-1 | TRBV29-1 | . | TGCAGCGTTTTGACAGCCTACAATGAGCAGTTCTTC | CSVLTAYNEQFF
TRBJ2-2 | TRBV6-1 | TRBD2 | TGTGCCAGCAGTGGGAGTAGCGGGGGGGCCTTGAACACCGGGGAGCTGTTTTTT | CASSGSSGGALNTGELFF
TRBJ2-1 | TRBV15 | TRBD2 | TGTGCCACCAGCGGTCTAGCGGGAGCCGAGCAGTTCTTC | CATSGLAGAEQFF
TRBJ1-4 | TRBV19 | . | TGTGCCAGCGGGGGGGGAACCGGGACACCTAATGAAAAACTGTTTTTT | CASGGGTGTPNEKLFF